These T cell receptor beta chains were read from a single sample in a study of shared clonotypes between healthy human individuals. Assay used: immunoSEQ multiplex PCR; TCRdb lists only in-frame clones, some missing. The data contain about 520,000 clones, approximately 94% of them singletons. The material sequenced was naive CD4+ T cells sorted from blood. These receptors were taken from a young woman in good health. The CDR3 runs from the conserved cysteine through the conserved F or W. The D gene is left open where the match is weak.

>TRBJ2-1|TRBV5-1|-
CASSLLPGMKNEQFF
TGCGCCAGCAGCTTGCTCCCCGGGATGAAGAATGAGCAGTTCTTC
>TRBJ1-1|TRBV9|TRBD1
CASSSPGGAGEAFF
TGTGCCAGCAGCTCCCCAGGGGGCGCAGGTGAAGCTTTCTTT
>TRBJ1-2|TRBV18|-
CASSLEGSNYGYTF
TGTGCCAGCTCGTTGGAGGGTAGCAACTATGGCTACACCTTC
>TRBJ2-3|TRBV5-1|-
CASSLTAPRDTQYF
TGCGCCAGCAGCTTGACGGCGCCGAGGGATACGCAGTATTTT
>TRBJ1-5|TRBV4-1|-
CASSQDEGAQPQHF
TGCGCCAGCAGCCAAGATGAAGGGGCCCAGCCCCAGCATTTT
>TRBJ1-1|TRBV28|TRBD1
CASSLGTGPNTEAFF
TGTGCCAGCAGTTTGGGGACAGGGCCGAACACTGAAGCTTTCTTT
>TRBJ2-5|TRBV2|TRBD1
CASSPDRGGSQETQYF
TGTGCCAGCAGTCCCGACAGGGGGGGATCCCAGGAGACCCAGTACTTC
>TRBJ2-7|TRBV10-3|-
CAISESLWAENSYEQYF
TGTGCCATCAGTGAGTCTCTTTGGGCGGAAAACTCCTACGAGCAGTACTTC
>TRBJ2-1|TRBV19|TRBD2
CASSAPSGSKNEQFF
TGTGCCAGTAGTGCCCCTAGCGGGAGTAAAAATGAGCAGTTCTTC
>TRBJ2-3|TRBV27|TRBD2
CASRLAGSTDTQYF
TGTGCCAGCAGACTAGCGGGGAGCACAGATACGCAGTATTTT
>TRBJ2-4|TRBV29-1|TRBD1
CSVTGQGEMLVNIQYF
TGCAGCGTTACGGGACAGGGGGAAATGTTAGTAAACATTCAGTACTTC
>TRBJ2-7|TRBV11-3|-
CASSSARQGSYEQYF
TGTGCCAGCAGCTCCGCGCGACAAGGCTCCTACGAGCAGTACTTC
>TRBJ1-2|TRBV5-1|-
CASSLGPKRNNYGYTF
TGCGCCAGCAGCTTGGGGCCCAAGAGGAATAACTATGGCTACACCTTC
>TRBJ2-1|TRBV5-1|-
CASSRDGFSYNEQFF
TGCGCCAGCAGCCGGGACGGATTTTCGTACAATGAGCAGTTCTTC
>TRBJ1-2|TRBV28|-
CASRRGQDGYTF
TGTGCCAGCAGGCGAGGGCAGGATGGCTACACCTTC
>TRBJ1-5|TRBV6-1|-
CASTPNIDQPQHF
TGTGCCAGCACTCCGAATATAGATCAGCCCCAGCATTTT